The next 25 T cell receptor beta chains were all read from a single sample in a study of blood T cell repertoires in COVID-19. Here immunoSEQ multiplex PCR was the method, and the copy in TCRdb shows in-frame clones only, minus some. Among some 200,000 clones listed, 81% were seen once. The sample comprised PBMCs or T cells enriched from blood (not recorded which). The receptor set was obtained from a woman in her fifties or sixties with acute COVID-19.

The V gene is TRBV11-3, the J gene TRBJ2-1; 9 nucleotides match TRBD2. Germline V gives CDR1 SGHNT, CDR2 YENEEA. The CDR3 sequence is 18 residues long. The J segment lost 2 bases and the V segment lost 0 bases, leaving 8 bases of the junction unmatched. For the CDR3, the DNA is TGTGCCAGCAGCTTAGACCCGTCTTTAGCGGGGGCCTACAATGAGCAGTTCTTC. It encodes CASSLDPSLAGAYNEQFF.

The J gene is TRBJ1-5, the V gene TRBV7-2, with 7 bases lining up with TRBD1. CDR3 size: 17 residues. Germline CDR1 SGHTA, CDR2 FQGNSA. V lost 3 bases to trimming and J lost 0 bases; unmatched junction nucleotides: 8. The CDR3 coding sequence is TGTGCCAGCAGCTTCCCGGCAGGGGGTCCTAGCAATCAGCCCCAGCATTTT. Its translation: CASSFPAGGPSNQPQHF.

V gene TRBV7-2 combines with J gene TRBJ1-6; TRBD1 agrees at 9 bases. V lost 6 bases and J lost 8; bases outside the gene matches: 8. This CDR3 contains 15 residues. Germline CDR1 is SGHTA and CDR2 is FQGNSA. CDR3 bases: TGTGCCAGCAGGACCCCCGGGACAGGGTATTCACCCCTCCACTTT. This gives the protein CASRTPGTGYSPLHF.

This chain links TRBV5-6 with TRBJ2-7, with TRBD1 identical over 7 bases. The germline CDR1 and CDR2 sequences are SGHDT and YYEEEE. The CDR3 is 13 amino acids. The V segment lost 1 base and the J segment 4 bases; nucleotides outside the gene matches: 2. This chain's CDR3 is CASSLRDSYEQYF. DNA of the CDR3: TGTGCCAGCAGCTTGAGGGACAGTTACGAGCAGTACTTC.

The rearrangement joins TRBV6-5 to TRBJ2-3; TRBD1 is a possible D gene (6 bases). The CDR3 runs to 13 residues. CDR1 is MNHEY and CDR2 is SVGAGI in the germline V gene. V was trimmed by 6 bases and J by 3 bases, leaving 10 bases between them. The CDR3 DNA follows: TGTGCCAGCAGACTAGGACAGACAGATACGCAGTATTTT. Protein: CASRLGQTDTQYF.

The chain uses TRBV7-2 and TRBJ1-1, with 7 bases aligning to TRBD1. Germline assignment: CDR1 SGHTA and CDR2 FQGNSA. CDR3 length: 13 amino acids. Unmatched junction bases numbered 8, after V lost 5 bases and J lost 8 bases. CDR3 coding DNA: TGTGCCAGCAGCGTACAGGGGATAAGGGAAGCTTTCTTT. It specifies CASSVQGIREAFF.

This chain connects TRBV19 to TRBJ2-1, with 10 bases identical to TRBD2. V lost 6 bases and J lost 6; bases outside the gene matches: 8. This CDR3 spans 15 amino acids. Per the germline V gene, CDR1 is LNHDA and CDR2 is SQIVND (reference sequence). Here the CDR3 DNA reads TGTGCCAGTAGCAGCGGGGGGGCCGGGTTCAATGAGCAGTTCTTC. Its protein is CASSSGGAGFNEQFF.

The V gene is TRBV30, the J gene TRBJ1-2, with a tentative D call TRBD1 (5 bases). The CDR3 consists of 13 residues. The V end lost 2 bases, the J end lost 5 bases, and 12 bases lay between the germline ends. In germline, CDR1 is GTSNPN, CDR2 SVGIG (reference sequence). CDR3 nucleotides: TGTGCCTGGAGTACCAGATCAGGGTATGGCTACACCTTC. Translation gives CAWSTRSGYGYTF.

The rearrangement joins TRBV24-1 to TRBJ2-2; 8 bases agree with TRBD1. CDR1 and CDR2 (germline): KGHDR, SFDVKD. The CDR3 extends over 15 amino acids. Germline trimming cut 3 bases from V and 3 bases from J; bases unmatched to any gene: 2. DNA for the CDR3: TGTGCCACCAGTGATCCGGGACAGGACACCGGGGAGCTGTTTTTT. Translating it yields CATSDPGQDTGELFF.

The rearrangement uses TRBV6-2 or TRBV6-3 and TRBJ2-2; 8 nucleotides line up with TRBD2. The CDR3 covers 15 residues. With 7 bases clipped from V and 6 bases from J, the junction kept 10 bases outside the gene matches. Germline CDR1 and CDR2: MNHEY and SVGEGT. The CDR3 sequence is CASIPPRGGAGELFF. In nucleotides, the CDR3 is TGTGCCAGCATCCCCCCACGGGGGGGCGCCGGGGAGCTGTTTTTT.

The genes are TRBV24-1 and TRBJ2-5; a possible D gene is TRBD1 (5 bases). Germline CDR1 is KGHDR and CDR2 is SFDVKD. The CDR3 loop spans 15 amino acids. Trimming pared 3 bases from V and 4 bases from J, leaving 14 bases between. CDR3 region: CATSDLTDPVETQYF. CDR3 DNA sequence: TGTGCCACCAGTGATCTGACAGACCCCGTAGAGACCCAGTACTTC.

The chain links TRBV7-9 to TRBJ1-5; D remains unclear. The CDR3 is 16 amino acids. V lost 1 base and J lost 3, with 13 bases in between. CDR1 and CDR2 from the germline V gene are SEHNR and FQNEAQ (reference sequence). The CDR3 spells CASSLGYAGINQPQHF. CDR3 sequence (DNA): TGTGCCAGCAGCTTAGGGTATGCGGGGATCAATCAGCCCCAGCATTTT.

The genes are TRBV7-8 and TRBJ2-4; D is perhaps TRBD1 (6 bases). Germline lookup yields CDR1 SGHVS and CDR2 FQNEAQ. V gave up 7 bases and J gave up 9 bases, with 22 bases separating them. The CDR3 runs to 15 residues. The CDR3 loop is CASTPDRLRFSIQYF. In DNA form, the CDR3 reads TGTGCCAGCACCCCGGACAGACTTCGATTTAGCATTCAGTACTTC.

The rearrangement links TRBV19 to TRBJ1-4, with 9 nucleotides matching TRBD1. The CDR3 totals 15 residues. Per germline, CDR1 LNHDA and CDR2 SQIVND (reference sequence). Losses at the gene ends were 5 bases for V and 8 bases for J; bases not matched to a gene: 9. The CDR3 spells CASSPRTGAREKLFF. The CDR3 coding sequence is TGTGCCAGTAGTCCGCGGACAGGGGCGAGAGAAAAACTGTTTTTT.

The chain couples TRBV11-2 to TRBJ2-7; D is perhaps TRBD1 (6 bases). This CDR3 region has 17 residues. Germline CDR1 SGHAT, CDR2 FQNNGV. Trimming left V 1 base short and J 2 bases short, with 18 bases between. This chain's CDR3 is CASSLAGTLGYTYEQYF. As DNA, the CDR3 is TGTGCCAGCAGCTTAGCTGGGACATTAGGGTATACCTACGAGCAGTACTTC.

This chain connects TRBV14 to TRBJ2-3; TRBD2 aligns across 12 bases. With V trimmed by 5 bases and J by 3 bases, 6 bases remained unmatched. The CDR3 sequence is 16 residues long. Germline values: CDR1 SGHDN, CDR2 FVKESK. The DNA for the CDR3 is TGTGCCAGCAGCGAATGGACTAGCGGGGTGACAGATACGCAGTATTTT. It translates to CASSEWTSGVTDTQYF.

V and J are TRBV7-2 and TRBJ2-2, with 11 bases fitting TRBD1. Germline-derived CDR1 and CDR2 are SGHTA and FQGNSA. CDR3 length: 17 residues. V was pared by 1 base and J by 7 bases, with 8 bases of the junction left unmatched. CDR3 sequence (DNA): TGTGCCAGCAGCTTAGTTGGGACAGGGGGTGGAGGCGGGGAGCTGTTTTTT. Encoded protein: CASSLVGTGGGGGELFF.

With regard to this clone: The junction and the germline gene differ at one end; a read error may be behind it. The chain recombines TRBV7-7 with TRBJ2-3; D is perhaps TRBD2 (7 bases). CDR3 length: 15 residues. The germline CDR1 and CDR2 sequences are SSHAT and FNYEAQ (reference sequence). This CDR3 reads CASSFRGGPSDTQYF. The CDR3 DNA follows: TGTGCTAGCAGCTTTAGGGGGGGACCCTCAGATACGCAGTATTTT.

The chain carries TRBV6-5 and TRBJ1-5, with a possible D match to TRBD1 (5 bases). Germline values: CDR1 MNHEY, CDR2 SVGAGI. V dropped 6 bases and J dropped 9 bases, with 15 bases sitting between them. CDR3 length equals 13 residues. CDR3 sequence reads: CASRGHRPGPQHF. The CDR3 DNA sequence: TGTGCCAGCAGAGGACACCGCCCGGGGCCCCAGCATTTT.

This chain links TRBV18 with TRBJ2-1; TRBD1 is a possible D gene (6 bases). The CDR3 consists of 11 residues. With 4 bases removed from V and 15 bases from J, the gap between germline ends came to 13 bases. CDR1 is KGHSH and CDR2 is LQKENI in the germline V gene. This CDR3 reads CASSQGGVLFF. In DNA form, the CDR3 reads TGTGCCAGCTCACAAGGGGGAGTCCTGTTCTTC. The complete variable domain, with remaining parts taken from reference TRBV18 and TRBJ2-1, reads NAGVMQNPRHLVRRRGQEARLRCSPMKGHSHVYWYRQLPEEGLKFMVYLQKENIIDESGMPKERFSAEFPKEGPSILRIQQVVRGDSAAYFCASSQGGVLFFGPGTRLTVL.

The CDR3 DNA is TGTGCCACCAGTGCTTCAGGGGGCTATTCTGAGCAGTTCTTC. Protein sequence: CATSASGGYSEQFF. The V gene is TRBV24-1, the J gene TRBJ2-1, with 8 nucleotides matching TRBD1. After removal of 5 bases from V and 9 bases from J, the junction contained 8 bases not matched to a gene. The V gene's germline CDR1 is KGHDR and CDR2 SFDVKD. The CDR3 spans 14 residues.

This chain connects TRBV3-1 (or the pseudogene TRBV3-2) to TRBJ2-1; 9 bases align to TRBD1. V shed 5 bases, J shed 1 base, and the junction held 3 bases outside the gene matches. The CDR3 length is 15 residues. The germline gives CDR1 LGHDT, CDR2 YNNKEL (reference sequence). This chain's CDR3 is CASSFGTGSYNEQFF. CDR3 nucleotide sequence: TGTGCCAGCAGCTTTGGGACAGGGTCCTACAATGAGCAGTTCTTC.

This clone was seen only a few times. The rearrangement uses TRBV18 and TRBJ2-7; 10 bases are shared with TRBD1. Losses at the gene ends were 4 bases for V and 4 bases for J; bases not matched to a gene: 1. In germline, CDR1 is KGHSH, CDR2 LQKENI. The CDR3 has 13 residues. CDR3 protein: CASSRDRGYEQYF. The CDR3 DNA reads TGTGCCAGCTCACGGGACAGGGGTTACGAGCAGTACTTC.

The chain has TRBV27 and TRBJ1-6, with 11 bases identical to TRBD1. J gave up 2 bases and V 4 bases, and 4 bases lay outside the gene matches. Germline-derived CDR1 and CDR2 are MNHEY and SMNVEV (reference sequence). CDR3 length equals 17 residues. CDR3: CASSSPGQGAYNSPLHF. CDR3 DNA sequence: TGTGCCAGCAGTTCACCGGGACAGGGGGCCTATAATTCACCCCTCCACTTT.

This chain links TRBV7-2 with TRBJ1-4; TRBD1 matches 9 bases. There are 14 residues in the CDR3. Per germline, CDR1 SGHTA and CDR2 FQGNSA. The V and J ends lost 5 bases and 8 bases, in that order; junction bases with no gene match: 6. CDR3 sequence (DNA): TGTGCCAGCAGCGTCGGGACAGGGAACGAAAAACTGTTTTTT. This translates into CASSVGTGNEKLFF.